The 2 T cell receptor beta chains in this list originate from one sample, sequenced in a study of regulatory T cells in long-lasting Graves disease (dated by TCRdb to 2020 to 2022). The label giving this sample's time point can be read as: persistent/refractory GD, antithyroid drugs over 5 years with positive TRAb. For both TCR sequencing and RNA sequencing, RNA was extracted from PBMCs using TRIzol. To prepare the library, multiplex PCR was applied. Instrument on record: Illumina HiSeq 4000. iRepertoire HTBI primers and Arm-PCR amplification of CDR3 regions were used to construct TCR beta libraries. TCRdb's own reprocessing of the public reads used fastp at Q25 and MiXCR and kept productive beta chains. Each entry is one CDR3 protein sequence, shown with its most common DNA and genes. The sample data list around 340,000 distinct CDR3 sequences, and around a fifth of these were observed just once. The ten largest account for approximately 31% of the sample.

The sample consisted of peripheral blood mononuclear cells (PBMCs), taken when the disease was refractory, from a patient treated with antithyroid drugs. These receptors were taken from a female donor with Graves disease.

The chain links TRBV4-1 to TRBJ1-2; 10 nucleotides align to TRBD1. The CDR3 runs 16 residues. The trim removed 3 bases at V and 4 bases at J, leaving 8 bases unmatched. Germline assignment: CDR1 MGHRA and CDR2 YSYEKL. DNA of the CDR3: TGCGCCAGCAGCCATGCCGGGACAGGGGAACTCTATGGCTACACCTTC. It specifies CASSHAGTGELYGYTF.

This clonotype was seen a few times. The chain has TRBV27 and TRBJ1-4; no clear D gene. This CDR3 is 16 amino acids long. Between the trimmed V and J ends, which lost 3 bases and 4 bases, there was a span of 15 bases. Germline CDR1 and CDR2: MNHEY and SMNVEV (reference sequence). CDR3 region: CASSFVGGSINEKLFF. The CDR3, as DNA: TGTGCCAGCAGTTTTGTAGGAGGGTCCATTAATGAAAAACTGTTTTTT.